The clone carrying this T cell receptor (beta chain) has ten or more counts. Its antigen is still unknown. This specimen belongs to a study of T-cell reconstitution after alpha-beta-depleted transplantation in children. Germline trimming cut 2 bases from V and 8 bases from J; bases unmatched to any gene: 9. CDR3 length equals 15 residues. Per germline, CDR1 SGDLS and CDR2 YYNGEE. Findings of the study overall: T cells produced anew were the main source of T-cell counts and diversity one year after transplant. The high TCRbeta diversity at day 60 in some patients came from surviving recipient T cells and thymic progenitors. It was reported that alpha-beta T cells came from several hundred expanded graft clones (about two months after transplant).

Construction of the TCRbeta library involved unique molecular identifiers. MiXCR, run by TCRdb on the PCR reads, gives a single entry per CDR3 protein. Seen here are about 160,000 distinct CDR3 sequences, 8.5% to 14% observed once, and the top ten hold less than 15%. The sample was PBMCs, taken before TCRalphabeta/CD19-depleted stem cell transplant. V usage is TRBV9 and J usage is TRBJ2-2; 7 nucleotides agree with TRBD1. The sequence derives from a boy aged 2 to 9 with acute myeloid leukemia, due to receive a stem cell transplant. CDR3 region: CASSVLSTGSGELFF. For the CDR3, the DNA is TGTGCCAGCAGCGTCCTATCGACAGGGAGTGGGGAGCTGTTTTTT.